This TCR beta chain was sequenced in a study of spatial heterogeneity in lung cancer. Across the study: Consistently, beta-chain sequences turned up in larger numbers than alpha-chain sequences did. Broader study findings: In tumors, expanded intratumoral alpha and beta TCR counts tracked mutation counts. The numbers of ubiquitous and regional expanded TCRs correlated with ubiquitous and regional nonsynonymous mutations, respectively.

Each CDR3 protein gets one entry after TCRdb re-called the 5' RACE reads with MiXCR. The sample contains several thousand distinct CDR3 sequences, more than 6.5% of which appear only once. The sample's time point: sample taken at primary tumor resection. Samples were donated by 72 untreated early-stage non-small cell lung cancer patients. Unsorted whole RNA of tumor, nontumor lung or frozen PBMC was sequenced. This clonotype rates as medium-sized. Its antigen is not identified. The germline V and J ends were trimmed by 0 bases and 4 bases, with 9 bases remaining between them. Per the germline V gene, CDR1 is LGHNA and CDR2 is YNFKEQ. The CDR3 loop spans 14 amino acids.

This sequence joins TRBV4-2 and TRBJ1-2; D is ambiguous. This receptor was identified in a male donor with early-stage non-small cell lung cancer. The specimen comprised lung tumor tissue, sampled at surgery. Here the CDR3 DNA reads TGTGCCAGCAGCCAAGAAGGGAACACCTATGGCTACACCTTC. Amino acid sequence: CASSQEGNTYGYTF.